Below, one TCR beta chain is given with its context. The CDR3 has 16 residues. Germline CDR1 and CDR2: SGHRS and YFSETQ. Trimming cost V 6 bases and J 0 bases; bases outside gene matches: 9. The data originate from a study of T cell changes during pregnancy in multiple sclerosis. The data were produced by immunoSEQ multiplex PCR, yet TCRdb's version contains in-frame clones alone and is incomplete. The sample has around 27,000 clones, under 95% seen once. The source material was CD4+ T cells from peripheral blood mononuclear cells, sampled after pregnancy. The sequence came from a female donor with multiple sclerosis, enrolled in a pregnancy study. The chain links TRBV5-1 to TRBJ2-5; 9 bases agree with TRBD1. The CDR3 sequence: CASTMGQGHNQETQYF. CDR3 sequence (DNA): TGCGCCAGCACCATGGGACAGGGACACAACCAAGAGACCCAGTACTTC.